The 7 T cell receptor beta chains in this list originate from one sample, sequenced in a study of T cell responses to AZD1222 COVID-19 vaccine. This table comes from immunoSEQ multiplex PCR, and its TCRdb copy is limited to in-frame clones, with some not included. Of roughly 170,000 clones listed, approximately 86% are singletons. This sample comprised peripheral blood, obtained on day 0 of AZD1222 vaccination. The source is an adult in good health.

This chain uses TRBV7-9 with TRBJ1-4; no clear D. Trimming pared 6 bases from V and 5 bases from J, leaving 13 bases between. CDR1 is SEHNR and CDR2 is FQNEAQ in the germline V gene (reference sequence). CDR3 length: 14 amino acids. Here the CDR3 reads CASRSDNSNEKLFF. CDR3 nucleotide sequence: TGTGCCAGCAGGTCAGATAACTCGAATGAAAAACTGTTTTTT.

The V call is TRBV9, the J call TRBJ2-7, with D perhaps TRBD1 (5 bases). Trimming removed 3 bases at V and 0 bases at J, with 10 bases between. This CDR3 spans 14 amino acids. Germline-derived CDR1 and CDR2 are SGDLS and YYNGEE. CDR3 sequence reads: CASSDPTVSYEQYF. The CDR3, as DNA: TGTGCCAGCAGCGACCCGACAGTCTCCTACGAGCAGTACTTC.

The V call is TRBV5-4, the J call TRBJ2-7; D remains unclear. The ends were cut back, 0 bases at V and 3 bases at J, with 10 bases in the middle. This CDR3 is built from 14 residues. CDR1 SGHNT and CDR2 YYREEE come from the germline V gene (reference sequence). In DNA, the CDR3 is TGTGCCAGCAGCTTGGGATGGGTTTTCTACGAGCAGTACTTC. Protein product: CASSLGWVFYEQYF. Drawing the rest from reference TRBV5-4 and TRBJ2-7, the complete variable domain is ETGVTQSPTHLIKTRGQQVTLRCSSQSGHNTVSWYQQALGQGPQFIFQYYREEENGRGNFPPRFSGLQFPNYSSELNVNALELDDSALYLCASSLGWVFYEQYFGPGTRLTVT.

This clone was counted once. CDR3: CASSPGASSYEQYF. CDR3 in DNA: TGTGCCAGCAGCCCGGGGGCGAGCTCCTACGAGCAGTACTTC. J is TRBJ2-7 and V is TRBV7-9, with D perhaps TRBD1 or TRBD2 (6 bases each). The ends were cut back, 5 bases at V and 0 bases at J, with 11 bases in the middle. This CDR3 spans 14 amino acids. CDR1 and CDR2 (germline): SEHNR, FQNEAQ (reference sequence).

V usage is TRBV6-5 and J usage is TRBJ1-1; D not resolved. Germline-derived CDR1 and CDR2 are MNHEY and SVGAGI. V was pared by 0 bases and J by 4 bases, with 9 bases between. The CDR3 is made up of 14 amino acids. CDR3 in DNA: TGTGCCAGCAGTTACTCCCGGACTGGCACTGAAGCTTTCTTT. Translation: CASSYSRTGTEAFF.

The chain employs TRBV25-1 and TRBJ1-1, with D uncertain. Deletions cut 5 bases from V and 1 base from J, with 23 bases between. The CDR3 runs 18 residues. The V gene's germline CDR1 is MGHDK and CDR2 SYGVNS. DNA for the CDR3: TGTGCCAGCAGTCCCCATGTCGGGCGGGAGGCGCGGAACACTGAAGCTTTCTTT. This gives the protein CASSPHVGREARNTEAFF.

Notes on this clone: Within the sample, other DNA sequences also encode this same CDR3. CDR3 protein: CASSLGQGAGGYTF. The DNA of the CDR3 is TGCGCCAGCAGCTTGGGACAGGGGGCTGGTGGCTACACCTTC. The J gene is TRBJ1-2, the V gene TRBV5-1, with 10 bases lining up with TRBD1. The trim removed 0 bases at V and 7 bases at J, leaving 3 bases unmatched. CDR1 and CDR2 from the germline V gene are SGHRS and YFSETQ. This CDR3 comprises 14 residues.